This T cell receptor (beta chain) was sequenced for a study of regulatory T cells in long-lasting Graves disease. The length of the CDR3 is 15 residues. Germline V lookup: CDR1 SGHRS, CDR2 YFSETQ. The V gene end was trimmed by 7 bases and the J gene end by 0 bases; junction bases not matched to a gene: 4. iRepertoire HTBI primers and Arm-PCR of CDR3 regions built TCR beta libraries. TCRdb reanalysed the multiplex PCR reads using MiXCR and keeps one entry per CDR3 protein. The table has hundreds of thousands of distinct CDR3 sequences, about 16% seen once; the top ten hold approximately 20%. Time point meaning: newly diagnosed GD, antithyroid drugs for less than 3 months. PBMCs were the source of the RNA used for TCR sequencing. Concerning this clonotype: The antigen is not known. This clone may be a read error of a much larger clone one base away.

Study observations and caveats: Persistent cases favored TRBV28, TRBJ1-2 and TRBJ2-5.

This sample was shared with a second study, whose subject was T cells in Graves' hyperthyroidism and ophthalmopathy. This second study says: Among the patients, aged 18 to 65, hyperthyroidism was newly diagnosed and had lasted under 2 months. HTBI primers drove first-round RT-PCR of the TCR CDR3. Ophthalmopathy was told apart from stable hyperthyroidism by a 13 V-J model.

This receptor was identified in a woman aged 25 to 45 with Graves disease. The sample here was peripheral blood mononuclear cells (PBMCs), taken at new diagnosis, from a patient treated with antithyroid drugs. The chain employs TRBV5-1 and TRBJ2-2, with 9 bases that match TRBD1. CDR3 nucleotides: TGCGCCAGCGGACGGACAGGGGCGAACACCGGGGAGCTGTTTTTT. Protein product: CASGRTGANTGELFF.